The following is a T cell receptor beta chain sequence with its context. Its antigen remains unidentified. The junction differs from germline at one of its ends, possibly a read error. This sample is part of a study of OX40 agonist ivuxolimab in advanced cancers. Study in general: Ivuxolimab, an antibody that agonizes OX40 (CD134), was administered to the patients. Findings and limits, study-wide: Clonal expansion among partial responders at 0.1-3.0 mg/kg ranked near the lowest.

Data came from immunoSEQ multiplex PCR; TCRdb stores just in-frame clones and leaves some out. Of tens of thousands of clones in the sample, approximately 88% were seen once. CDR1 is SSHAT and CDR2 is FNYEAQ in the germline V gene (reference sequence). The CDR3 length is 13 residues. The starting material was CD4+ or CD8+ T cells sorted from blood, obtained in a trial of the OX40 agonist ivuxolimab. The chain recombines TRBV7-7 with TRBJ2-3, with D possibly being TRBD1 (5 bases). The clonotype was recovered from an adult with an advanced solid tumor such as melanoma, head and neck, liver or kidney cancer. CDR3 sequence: CASSLAQDTTQYF. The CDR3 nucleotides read TGTGCTAGCAGCTTAGCCCAGGACACTACGCAGTATTTT.